This TCR beta chain appears in the sequencing data of a study of T-cell memory formation after mild COVID-19 (dated by TCRdb to about 2021). Notes on the research overall: Most TCR sequence clusters were specific to one of the two donors. Longitudinal TCRalpha and TCRbeta repertoire sequencing tracked T-cell clones expanding and contracting after mild COVID-19 in a couple of donors. Two young, previously healthy adult volunteers made up the cohort, one male and one female. Points the paper makes about the study in general: Some responding clones were detected in pre-infection memory, which suggested that pre-existing cross-reactive memory T cells had joined the SARS-CoV-2 response. Only a couple of mild cases were covered in the study, and larger cohorts including severe cases with pre-infection samples were considered necessary. From day 15 to 85, contracting clones showed balanced CD4/CD8 phenotypes, whereas a second wave of clones that expanded from day 15 to 37 leaned towards CD4+. The second-wave clones that peaked on day 37 were not confirmed to be SARS-CoV-2 specific. Contracting CD4+ clones were located mainly in the CM and EM memory subsets, whereas CD8+ clones were found to be enriched in EMRA.

PBMCs were isolated by Ficoll-Paque density gradient centrifugation. The sequencing machine was an Illumina NovaSeq 6000. cDNA libraries for TCRalpha and TCRbeta were prepared by 5'RACE using constant-segment primers, with sample barcodes and unique molecular identifiers added. Trizol reagent was used to extract RNA from every sample. Library amplification was performed in two PCR steps, and a second sample barcode and Illumina TruSeq adapters were introduced in the second step. Sequencing of the libraries was done on an Illumina NovaSeq, producing 2 x 150 bp paired-end reads. From the authors' description of their analysis: Demultiplexing of reads and collapsing into UMI-guided consensus sequences were performed with migec v1.2.7. With mixcr v2.1.11, UMI consensuses were aligned to TRA and TRB V and J templates and assembled into clonotypes. A clonotype was counted as expanded or contracted only when both edgeR and NoisET called the clonotype significant, with the noise models trained on biological replicates. For edgeR calls, the cutoffs were a false discovery rate-adjusted p below 0.01 and a log2 fold-change threshold of 1. PCA with hierarchical clustering of max-normalized trajectories of the 1000 most abundant clonotypes was used as exploratory dynamics analysis. The CD4 or CD8 phenotype of responding clones was assigned using the separately sequenced CD4+ and CD8+ repertoires. The public reads were reanalyzed by TCRdb: fastp trimming at Q25, MiXCR alignment, in-frame beta chains only. Each record represents a unique CDR3 protein, reported with the most common genes and DNA among its rows. For this entry, the V and J calls and clone size follow TCRdb and not the study's own pipeline. Here the sample has around 400,000 distinct CDR3 sequences; roughly 26% occur a single time. Roughly 8.7% of the sample is in the top ten clones.

In its sample, this clonotype was seen a few times. This receptor's antigen is unknown. There are no base qualities to consult, and no much larger clone falls within one base. V gives up 3 bases and J gives up 0 bases, and the segment between their germline ends measures 12 bases. Via the germline V gene, CDR1 is KGHDR and CDR2 SFDVKD. Reading from cysteine to phenylalanine, the CDR3 counts 16 amino acids. Kept here is only the CDR3 DNA, which spans 48 bases and is read in frame from base 1. The receptor's source is an adult woman who had mild COVID-19 (a few samples of this study predate the infection). The sample titles of this study are shuffled in the database, so cell type and time point are left out; the donor was told from shared clones. This sequence uses TRBV24-1 and TRBJ2-3, with the D gene not clear enough to name. Input material: PBMCs or a T cell subset sorted from them (not recorded which). The bases are TGTGCCACCAGTGATCCAACACCAGCGAGCACAGATACGCAGTATTTT. Its protein product is CATSDPTPASTDTQYF.